This T cell receptor (beta chain) was captured in a study of cytomegalovirus exposure and HLA in healthy donors (TCRdb year 2017). About the study as a whole: The roughly 700 repertoires of the first cohort and the roughly 110 validation repertoires were produced on the same platform, according to a later analysis. The study aimed to test whether cataloging public T cell receptors could reveal signatures of past pathogen exposure. A separate validation cohort of approximately 130 different subjects was used in addition to the approximately 610-subject first cohort. High-throughput TCR immunosequencing, statistical association of individual TCRs with disease status, and machine learning were combined to predict cytomegalovirus infection status.

V is pared back by 5 bases and J by 3 bases, with 17 bases lying between the germline termini. Measured from the cysteine to the phenylalanine, the CDR3 is 15 residues long. CDR3 DNA is the only sequence kept; it has 45 bases, read in frame from the first base. From the germline V gene (reference sequence), CDR1 is SEHNR and CDR2 is FQNEAQ. In the case of this clone: Its specific antigen is unknown. Base qualities were left out, and no much larger clone turns up one base away.

The method was the immunoSEQ multiplex PCR assay. From the authors' description of their analysis: A statistical classification framework was built to diagnose cytomegalovirus status from the catalog of TCR beta chain sequences. TCRdb obtained this table from immuneACCESS and retained in-frame rearrangements with V and J assigned. These tables miss some clones; where compared with another copy, unresolved V genes account for less than half of the shortfall, and the remainder is unexplained. V, J and clone size reflect that table, while D and trimming were determined from the DNA. Across this sample there are around 150,000 clones, with about 89% seen only once. The ten largest account for over 2.5% of the sample. The donors belonged to the validation cohort of under 150 subjects, which was separate from the roughly 700-subject first cohort. Findings and caveats that apply to the study as a whole: In both the original and validation cohorts, the classifier was reported to diagnose cytomegalovirus status with high specificity and sensitivity. In a later analysis, TCRs clustered in the first cohort were found to also tend to co-occur in the roughly 120 validation repertoires, with 85% to 95% of cluster scores above 0. A total of fewer than 200 TCR beta chains were listed by the study as associated with cytomegalovirus. Most TCR sequences were observed very rarely across donors, whereas some public TCRs were present in many individuals. Three of the identified cytomegalovirus-associated TCR beta chains were confirmed in vitro to be specific for cytomegalovirus antigens. The authors suggested that the approach could potentially be extended to other disease states and immunological phenotypes. The validation cohort had no HLA typing available for a later analysis, so co-occurrence within that cohort was assessed over all 130 or so repertoires.

Input material: PBMCs. This chain joins TRBV7-9 to TRBJ2-7; the D gene is possibly TRBD1, with 5 bases matching. The origin of this receptor is a woman aged 18-30 years in good health and CMV-seropositive. Here is the DNA: TGTGCCAGCAGCCCCGAGTCCAGGGCCAACTACGAGCAGTACTTC. This yields the protein CASSPESRANYEQYF. With the rest looked up from the reference TRBV7-9 and TRBJ2-7 genes rather than sequenced, the full variable domain is DTGVSQNPRHKITKRGQNVTFRCDPISEHNRLYWYRQTLGQGPEFLTYFQNEAQLEKSRLLSDRFSAERPKGSFSTLEIQRTEQGDSAMYLCASSPESRANYEQYFGPGTRLTVT.